One T cell receptor beta chain is described in this entry. Its antigen specificity is not known. Per-nucleotide qualities are absent, and no much larger clonotype sits a single base away. The data stem from a study of T cell responses to AZD1222 COVID-19 vaccine (dated by TCRdb to the early 2020s). A note on the overall study: AZD1222 recipients whose second dose came at about 4 weeks and those whose second dose came at about 12 weeks were combined into one group, since spike-specific TCR depth and breadth did not differ between the two schedules. Trial participants were enrolled by age into 18-55, 56-69 and 70-plus year subgroups, with roughly 160, 29 and 62 TCR-sequenced participants respectively. A total of just over 230 trial participants underwent TCR sequencing, of whom around 210 had received two doses of AZD1222 and around 25 had received two doses of the MenACWY control vaccine. On the study overall, not on this receptor specifically: Because no day 14 peak-response samples were available, repertoires were characterized only after the peak T cell response. CD4 TCRs associated with the vaccine covered the entire spike protein, and the dominant responses were in regions 160-218 and 743-854. After two AZD1222 doses, spike-specific TCR breadth and depth were significantly higher than at day 0 and than in MenACWY recipients. Reportedly, almost half of the unique spike-specific TCRs recognized epitopes lying outside the regions that are mutated in the B.1.351 and B.1.1.7 variants. Most participants were white British and females outnumbered males, and the authors suggested that clonal diversity may have been underestimated. The 56-69-year group was small, and its depth increase did not reach significance, likely because of low power. Only six AZD1222 recipients were SARS-CoV-2 seropositive at baseline, limiting conclusions about previously exposed vaccinees.

At the junction V is shortened by 4 bases and J by 1 base; bases outside the gene matches: 9. Via the germline V gene, CDR1 is SGHVS and CDR2 FNYEAQ. The CDR3 has 16 amino acids, counting the end cysteine and phenylalanine. Only the CDR3 part of the read is kept: 48 bases, read in frame from the first base. The CDR3 regions of human TCRbeta chains were subjected to immunosequencing. As for how the authors treated the data: Repertoire TCRs were checked for matches against a reference library of SARS-CoV-2-specific TCRs that had been generated using the MIRA antigen-specificity platform. Breadth was defined as the fraction of unique TCRs that were SARS-CoV-2-associated. Depth was defined as the fraction of total T cells that were SARS-CoV-2-associated. Using the MIRA data, every spike-specific TCR was mapped to the spike region that the TCR reacted to and assigned to either a CD4 or a CD8 class. Log10-transformed breadth and depth values were compared by one-way ANOVA with Sidak's multiple comparisons tests. TCRdb re-hosts the immuneACCESS table, in-frame sequences only. Its copies lack some clones; in the studies checked, an unresolved V gene accounts for under half of them, and the cause for the rest is not known. The DNA was the basis for D and trimming; V, J and clone size are from that table. This sample comprises more than 100,000 clones, 87% of them detected only once. The ten largest clonotypes hold about 1.2% of the sample.

The time point label on this specimen signifies: baseline before first vaccination. The vaccinee samples were drawn from two UK trials, COV001 and COV002, one of which was a single-blind randomized controlled phase 2/3 trial testing AZD1222 (ChAdOx1 nCoV-19) in healthy adults. Trial participant PBMC samples were collected at day 0 and day 28 after the second dose for TCRbeta chain sequencing. The source material was peripheral blood, sampled on day 0 of AZD1222 vaccination. The clonotype originates from an adult in good health. Recombination joined TRBV7-6 with TRBJ1-1, with 7 bases aligning to TRBD1. The DNA sequence reads TGTGCCAGCAGCTCAGAGACAGGGCGGTGGAACACTGAAGCTTTCTTT. Translated, this gives CASSSETGRWNTEAFF.